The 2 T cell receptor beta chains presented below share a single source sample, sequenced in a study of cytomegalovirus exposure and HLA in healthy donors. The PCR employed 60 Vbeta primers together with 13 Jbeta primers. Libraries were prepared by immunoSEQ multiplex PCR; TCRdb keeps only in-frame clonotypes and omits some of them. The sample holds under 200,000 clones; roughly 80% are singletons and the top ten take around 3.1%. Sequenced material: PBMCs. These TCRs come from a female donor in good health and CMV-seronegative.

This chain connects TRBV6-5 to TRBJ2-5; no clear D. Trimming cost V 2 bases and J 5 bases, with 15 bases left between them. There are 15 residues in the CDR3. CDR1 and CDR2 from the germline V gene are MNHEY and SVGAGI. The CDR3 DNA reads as TGTGCCAGCAGTTACGTCCAGGTTGGCTGGGAGACCCAGTACTTC. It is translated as CASSYVQVGWETQYF.

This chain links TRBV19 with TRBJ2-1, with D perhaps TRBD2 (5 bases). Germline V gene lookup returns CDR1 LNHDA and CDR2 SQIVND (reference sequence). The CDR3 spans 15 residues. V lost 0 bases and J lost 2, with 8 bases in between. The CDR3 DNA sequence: TGTGCCAGTAGTATAGACCGAGCGGCCTACAATGAGCAGTTCTTC. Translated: CASSIDRAAYNEQFF.